These 24 T cell receptor beta chains share one sample of origin, sequenced in a study of T cells in Graves' hyperthyroidism and ophthalmopathy. Amplified regions were TCR beta CDR3 sequences from RNA transcripts. TCR CDR3 underwent first-round RT-PCR with the HTBI primer set. TCRdb re-called the multiplex PCR reads with MiXCR, one entry per CDR3 protein. The sample records hundreds of thousands of distinct CDR3 sequences, 45% being singletons. Sequencing used peripheral blood or thyroid tissue (not recorded which). The receptors here all came from an adult man with Graves' disease, either hyperthyroidism or ophthalmopathy (not recorded which).

The chain recombines TRBV29-1 with TRBJ1-4; TRBD1 agrees at 7 bases. The V gene end was trimmed by 8 bases and the J gene end by 6 bases; junction bases not matched to a gene: 9. CDR1 SQVTM and CDR2 ANQGSEA come from the germline V gene. The CDR3 length is 13 residues. This CDR3 reads CSPLVDRDEKLFF. The CDR3 coding sequence is TGCAGCCCCCTGGTAGACAGGGATGAAAAACTGTTTTTT.

This clonotype was picked up many times. V is TRBV7-9 and J is TRBJ2-6; D might be TRBD1 or TRBD2, each matching 5 bases. CDR3 size: 15 residues. V was trimmed by 4 bases and J by 5 bases, leaving 12 bases between them. Looked up from germline, CDR1 is SEHNR and CDR2 is FQNEAQ (reference sequence). In nucleotides, the CDR3 is TGTGCCAGCAGCTCCGGGACCCTGAGGGCCAACGTCCTGACTTTC. Translation: CASSSGTLRANVLTF.

This clonotype appeared a few times. This rearrangement joins TRBV25-1 to TRBJ2-1, with 13 positions matching TRBD2. The junction had 6 bases not matched to a gene; V was cut back by 4 bases and J by 3 bases. This CDR3 region has 17 residues. CDR1 and CDR2 from the germline V gene are MGHDK and SYGVNS. The CDR3 is CASSGGLAGAFYNEQFF. As DNA, the CDR3 is TGTGCCAGCAGTGGAGGACTAGCGGGAGCCTTCTACAATGAGCAGTTCTTC.

The rearrangement joins TRBV19 to TRBJ1-1, with D tentatively TRBD1 (5 bases). Germline values: CDR1 LNHDA, CDR2 SQIVND (reference sequence). V was pared by 8 bases and J by 0 bases, with 10 bases between. This CDR3 comprises 13 residues. The CDR3 region has the DNA TGTGCCAGTGCGGGGGGGTTGAACACTGAAGCTTTCTTT. Its protein product is CASAGGLNTEAFF.

This clonotype was recorded a few times. Sequence at one end of the junction differs from germline and may be a read error. This rearrangement joins TRBV6-4 to TRBJ2-7; the D call may be TRBD1 or TRBD2 (5 bases each). The length of the CDR3 is 14 residues. Germline V gives CDR1 MRHNA, CDR2 SNTAGT. CDR3 residues: CASSYSGTAYEQYF. The DNA for the CDR3 is TGTGCCAGCAGTTACTCTGGGACCGCCTACGAGCAGTACTTC.

This clonotype was counted at least ten times. The chain links TRBV2 to TRBJ1-5; D gene uncertain. The germline V gene encodes CDR1 SNHLY and CDR2 FYNNEI. V lost 6 bases, J lost 7 bases, and 13 bases lay in between. The CDR3 sequence is 13 residues long. The CDR3 spells CASRGDRGQPQHF. The DNA of the CDR3 is TGTGCCAGCAGGGGCGACCGGGGACAGCCCCAGCATTTT.

The chain employs TRBV5-1 and TRBJ2-7; 9 bases agree with TRBD2. Germline assignment: CDR1 SGHRS and CDR2 YFSETQ. The CDR3 extends over 16 amino acids. After removal of 0 bases from V and 7 bases from J, the junction contained 11 bases not matched to a gene. The CDR3 here is CASSLAEVAGAGEQYF. For the CDR3, the DNA is TGCGCCAGCAGCTTGGCCGAAGTAGCGGGAGCGGGAGAGCAGTACTTC.

The chain recombines TRBV24-1 with TRBJ1-1, with no clear D. V was trimmed by 9 bases and J by 2 bases, leaving 15 bases between them. Germline lookup yields CDR1 KGHDR and CDR2 SFDVKD. This CDR3 has 14 residues. The CDR3 sequence is CATPVHRANTEAFF. The DNA for the CDR3 is TGTGCCACCCCTGTACACCGAGCCAACACTGAAGCTTTCTTT.

Note on this clonotype: This may arise from a read error, as a much more abundant clone is one base away. The chain carries TRBV7-3 and TRBJ1-5; D is ambiguous. This CDR3 is built from 15 residues. The V gene's germline CDR1 is SGHTA and CDR2 FQGTGA. V lost 2 bases to trimming and J lost 2 bases, with 10 bases between them. CDR3 region: CASSLWVRGNQPQHF. The CDR3 DNA is TGTGCCAGCAGCTTATGGGTTCGGGGCAATCAGCCCCAGCATTTT.

The sample holds a few counts of this clonotype. CDR3 DNA: TGTGCCAGCAGCTTAAGCAGGGCAGGAGTGGAGACCCAGTACTTC. Amino acids: CASSLSRAGVETQYF. The rearrangement uses TRBV7-8 and TRBJ2-5, with a possible D match to TRBD1 (5 bases). The CDR3 runs 15 residues. V lost 2 bases, J lost 5 bases, and 15 bases lay in between. CDR1 is SGHVS, CDR2 FQNEAQ, per germline.

A word on this clonotype: Given a much more abundant clone one base away, this may be a read error. The chain has TRBV10-3 and TRBJ2-7; D tentatively fits TRBD1 or TRBD2 (5 bases each). Germline CDR1 reads ENHRY; CDR2 reads SYGVKD. Trimming took off 2 bases at V and 5 bases at J, with 16 bases between the two ends. The length of the CDR3 is 15 residues. CDR3 loop: CAISEALTEGNEQYF. In nucleotides, the CDR3 is TGTGCCATCAGTGAGGCCCTGACAGAGGGTAACGAGCAGTACTTC.

The chain couples TRBV5-5 to TRBJ2-7, with 10 bases matching TRBD1. The trim removed 2 bases at V and 5 bases at J, leaving 10 bases unmatched. CDR1 is SGHKS, CDR2 YYEKEE, per germline (reference sequence). CDR3 length: 16 residues. The CDR3 region is CASSLGAPTGGNEQYF. The CDR3 DNA follows: TGTGCCAGCAGCTTAGGGGCTCCGACAGGGGGCAACGAGCAGTACTTC.

This clonotype has ten or more counts. A junction end diverges from the germline sequence, so it may reflect a read error. The J gene is TRBJ2-5, the V gene TRBV7-7; 11 bases are shared with TRBD2. The CDR3 runs to 15 residues. Per the germline V gene, CDR1 is SSHAT and CDR2 is FNYEAQ (reference sequence). The CDR3 region has the DNA TGTGCTAGCAGCTTAGGGACTAGCGGAGTAGAGACCCAGTACTTC. It translates to CASSLGTSGVETQYF. Looking up the rest from reference TRBV7-7 and TRBJ2-5 gives the full variable domain: GAGVSQSPRYKVTKRGQDVTLRCDPISSHATLYWYQQALGQGPEFLTYFNYEAQPDKSGLPSDRFSAERPEGSISTLTIQRTEQRDSAMYRCASSLGTSGVETQYFGPGTRLLVL.

The V gene is TRBV10-3, the J gene TRBJ1-6; D remains ambiguous. Trimming took 0 bases from V and 7 from J, leaving 7 bases between them. The CDR3 is 14 amino acids. The germline V gene has CDR1 ENHRY and CDR2 SYGVKD. CDR3 nucleotides: TGTGCCATCAGTGAGTCGACGGGGAATTCACCCCTCCACTTT. Amino acid sequence: CAISESTGNSPLHF.

As for this clonotype: This clone may be a read error of a much larger clone one base away. The V call is TRBV20-1, the J call TRBJ1-2; D gene uncertain. With 0 bases removed from V and 4 bases from J, the gap between germline ends came to 6 bases. The CDR3 has 12 amino acids. CDR1 is DFQATT and CDR2 is SNEGSKA in the germline V gene (reference sequence). This chain's CDR3 is CSARDPSYGYTF. The CDR3 DNA reads TGCAGTGCTAGAGATCCTAGCTATGGCTACACCTTC.

The J gene is TRBJ1-1, the V gene TRBV9; D call uncertain. V lost 2 bases and J 1 base, leaving 9 bases between the germline ends. Germline loops: CDR1 SGDLS, CDR2 YYNGEE. There are 14 residues in the CDR3. Written as DNA, the CDR3 is TGTGCCAGCAGCGTGGGGTGGAGGAACACTGAAGCTTTCTTT. It codes for CASSVGWRNTEAFF.

There are a few counts of this clonotype. CDR3 nucleotide sequence: TGCAGCGTTGTTCCGAAGGGGTGGGCCTATGGCTACACCTTC. This gives the protein CSVVPKGWAYGYTF. This sequence joins TRBV29-1 and TRBJ1-2; TRBD1 is a possible D gene (5 bases). Germline V gene data show CDR1 as SQVTM and CDR2 as ANQGSEA. V lost 4 bases, J lost 4 bases, and 16 bases lay in between. CDR3 length equals 14 residues.

As concerns this clonotype: A much larger clone lies a single base off, so this may be a read error. The rearrangement links TRBV2 to TRBJ1-1; D remains ambiguous. CDR3 length: 13 amino acids. Germline CDR1 and CDR2: SNHLY and FYNNEI. Trimming cost V 6 bases and J 4 bases, with 12 bases left between them. The CDR3 nucleotides read TGTGCCAGCAGGGCAACAGTGGGCACTGAAGCTTTCTTT. Its protein product is CASRATVGTEAFF.

This clonotype was observed at least ten times. One end of the junction fails to match germline, which may point to a read error. V and J are TRBV7-9 and TRBJ1-3; D unresolved. The CDR3 is made up of 15 amino acids. CDR1 is SEHNR and CDR2 is FQNEAQ in the germline V gene (reference sequence). For the CDR3, the DNA is TGCGCCAGCAGCTTGGAGGGAAACTCTGGAAACACCATATATTTT. Encoded protein: CASSLEGNSGNTIYF.

This chain links TRBV12-3 or TRBV12-4 with TRBJ1-5; D is undetermined. This CDR3 is 13 amino acids long. V lost 3 bases and J lost 4, with 7 bases in between. This chain's CDR3 is CASSFSRNQPQHF. As DNA, the CDR3 is TGTGCCAGCAGTTTTTCCAGGAATCAGCCCCAGCATTTT.

This clonotype was seen a few times. This chain uses TRBV6-2 or TRBV6-3 with TRBJ1-6; D gene unclear. V was pared by 8 bases and J by 0 bases, with 8 bases between. The germline CDR1 and CDR2 sequences are MNHEY and SVGEGT. This CDR3 comprises 14 residues. The CDR3 region is CASWLGSYNSPLHF. The CDR3 region has the DNA TGTGCCAGCTGGTTAGGCTCCTATAATTCACCCCTCCACTTT.

This clonotype was observed a handful of times. The chain recombines TRBV2 with TRBJ1-2, with D maybe TRBD1 (5 bases). The CDR3 consists of 14 residues. In germline, CDR1 is SNHLY, CDR2 FYNNEI. V was shortened by 5 bases and J by 7 bases, with 17 bases between the two germline ends. CDR3 bases: TGTGCCAGCAGTTACGACAGAACCTCCAGTGGCTACACCTTC. Amino acids: CASSYDRTSSGYTF. The full variable domain, rest sourced from reference TRBV2 and TRBJ1-2, is EPEVTQTPSHQVTQMGQEVILRCVPISNHLYFYWYRQILGQKVEFLVSFYNNEISEKSEIFDDQFSVERPDGSNFTLKIRSTKLEDSAMYFCASSYDRTSSGYTFGSGTRLTVV.

This sequence joins TRBV29-1 and TRBJ1-5; D possibly corresponds to TRBD1 (5 bases). CDR3 size: 13 residues. Germline CDR1 and CDR2: SQVTM and ANQGSEA. Between the trimmed V and J ends, which lost 3 bases and 2 bases, there was a span of 8 bases. DNA of the CDR3: TGCAGCGTTGATGGGGGTGGCAATCAGCCCCAGCATTTT. It specifies CSVDGGGNQPQHF.

The V gene is TRBV10-3, the J gene TRBJ2-5; 7 bases fit TRBD2. Germline CDR1 ENHRY, CDR2 SYGVKD. V shed 0 bases, J shed 2 bases, and the junction held 15 bases outside the gene matches. There are 19 residues in the CDR3. The CDR3 DNA follows: TGTGCCATCAGTGAGTCGACTAGCCCTCCCGGGGCACGGCAAGAGACCCAGTACTTC. Amino acids: CAISESTSPPGARQETQYF.